What follows are 20 T cell receptor beta chains derived from one specimen sequenced in a study of OX40 agonist ivuxolimab in advanced cancers. The table came from immunoSEQ multiplex PCR; TCRdb's copy has only in-frame clones and leaves some out. Among approximately 70,000 clones listed, about 93% were seen once. The material was CD4+ or CD8+ T cells sorted from blood, obtained in a trial of the OX40 agonist ivuxolimab. All receptors come from an adult with an advanced solid tumor such as melanoma, head and neck, liver or kidney cancer.

The V gene is TRBV28, the J gene TRBJ2-7; TRBD1 matches 7 bases. V lost 6 bases, J lost 5 bases, and 10 bases stayed unmatched. The length of the CDR3 is 14 residues. The germline gives CDR1 MDHEN, CDR2 SYDVKM. The CDR3 sequence: CASSQNDRVDEQYF. The CDR3 DNA reads as TGTGCCAGCAGCCAGAACGACAGGGTCGACGAGCAGTACTTC.

Written as DNA, the CDR3 is TGTGCCAGCAGCTACGGGATGCATCAGCCCCAGCATTTT. It yields the protein CASSYGMHQPQHF. The chain carries TRBV5-6 and TRBJ1-5; no clear D gene. CDR1 and CDR2 (germline): SGHDT, YYEEEE. The CDR3 covers 13 residues. V lost 3 bases to trimming and J lost 5 bases, with 9 bases between them.

The chain recombines TRBV7-7 with TRBJ2-2; D perhaps matches TRBD1 (6 bases). Germline CDR1 reads SSHAT; CDR2 reads FNYEAQ (reference sequence). The V end lost 0 bases, the J end lost 4 bases, and 6 bases lay between the germline ends. This CDR3 contains 14 residues. The DNA for the CDR3 is TGTGCCAGCAGCTTAGCGACAGGCACCGGGGAGCTGTTTTTT. Amino acids: CASSLATGTGELFF.

About this clone: The sample carries other DNA sequences with the same CDR3. The chain recombines TRBV4-3 with TRBJ1-1; 8 positions agree with TRBD1. This CDR3 comprises 15 residues. Unmatched junction bases numbered 2, after V lost 2 bases and J lost 0 bases. CDR1 is LGHNA and CDR2 is YSLEER in the germline V gene. The CDR3 DNA reads TGCGCCAGCAGCCAATTGACAGGGGTGAACACTGAAGCTTTCTTT. Its protein is CASSQLTGVNTEAFF.

The chain employs TRBV9 and TRBJ2-7; 10 positions match TRBD1. Trimming at V came to 1 base and at J to 0 bases, leaving 13 bases not matched to a gene. This CDR3 is 19 amino acids long. The germline CDR1 and CDR2 sequences are SGDLS and YYNGEE. This chain's CDR3 is CASSVSVGWGTGVSYEQYF. The DNA of the CDR3 is TGTGCCAGCAGCGTATCGGTCGGGTGGGGGACAGGGGTCTCCTACGAGCAGTACTTC.

V is TRBV4-3 and J is TRBJ1-1; no definite D call. Germline values: CDR1 LGHNA, CDR2 YSLEER. V lost 1 base and J lost 2, with 5 bases in between. The CDR3 spans 13 residues. For the CDR3, the DNA is TGCGCCAGCAGCCAAGCAGTAAACACTGAAGCTTTCTTT. It yields the protein CASSQAVNTEAFF.

The chain uses TRBV19 and TRBJ2-7; 10 bases align to TRBD2. This CDR3 has 14 amino acids. V lost 5 bases and J lost 2; bases outside the gene matches: 3. Germline V gene data show CDR1 as LNHDA and CDR2 as SQIVND (reference sequence). The CDR3 region has the DNA TGTGCCAGTAGTTCACTAGCGGGGACCTACGAGCAGTACTTC. Translation: CASSSLAGTYEQYF.

This chain connects TRBV7-8 to TRBJ2-1, with TRBD2 identical over 12 bases. The V gene's germline CDR1 is SGHVS and CDR2 FQNEAQ. Unmatched junction bases numbered 3, after V lost 5 bases and J lost 7 bases. The CDR3 extends over 14 amino acids. For the CDR3, the DNA is TGTGCCAGCAGCCCGGGACTAGCGGGTAATGAGCAGTTCTTC. Protein product: CASSPGLAGNEQFF.

V gene TRBV4-1 combines with J gene TRBJ2-3; TRBD2 agrees at 10 bases. Germline CDR1 is MGHRA and CDR2 is YSYEKL. J was trimmed by 0 bases and V by 2 bases; bases with no gene match: 2. The CDR3 has 16 amino acids. The CDR3 reads CASSQTSGVSTDTQYF. CDR3 DNA sequence: TGCGCCAGCAGCCAAACTAGCGGGGTTAGCACAGATACGCAGTATTTT.

In this sample, this clone turned up once. The chain employs TRBV27 and TRBJ2-7, with a weak D call TRBD1 (7 bases). The germline V and J ends were trimmed by 4 bases and 3 bases, with 16 bases remaining between them. The CDR3 consists of 15 residues. Looked up from germline, CDR1 is MNHEY and CDR2 is SMNVEV (reference sequence). The CDR3 sequence is CASSSAGGSYYEQYF. CDR3 coding DNA: TGTGCCAGCAGTTCCGCAGGGGGGAGCTACTACGAGCAGTACTTC.

This clone was seen only once. The chain joins TRBV19 to TRBJ2-7; TRBD2 matches at 9 bases. This CDR3 is built from 15 residues. Germline-derived CDR1 and CDR2 are LNHDA and SQIVND (reference sequence). The V gene end was trimmed by 6 bases and the J gene end by 2 bases; junction bases not matched to a gene: 8. The CDR3 protein is CASSPLAGGTYEQYF. The CDR3 DNA sequence: TGTGCCAGTAGCCCCCTTGCGGGGGGGACCTACGAGCAGTACTTC. The full variable domain, with the rest looked up from reference TRBV19 and TRBJ2-7, is DGGITQSPKYLFRKEGQNVTLSCEQNLNHDAMYWYRQDPGQGLRLIYYSQIVNDFQKGDIAEGYSVSREKKESFPLTVTSAQKNPTAFYLCASSPLAGGTYEQYFGPGTRLTVT.

The CDR3 region is CASSESKGGYYNEQFF. CDR3 nucleotide sequence: TGCGCCAGCAGTGAGTCAAAAGGGGGTTACTACAATGAGCAGTTCTTC. The V gene is TRBV10-2, the J gene TRBJ2-1; D possibly corresponds to TRBD1 (6 bases). Germline lookup yields CDR1 WSHSY and CDR2 SAAADI. Trimming took 0 bases from V and 3 from J, leaving 12 bases between them. CDR3 length equals 16 residues.

The CDR3 nucleotides are TGTGCCAGCAGCTTTGGGACAGGCGGGAATGAAAAACTGTTTTTT. Translating it yields CASSFGTGGNEKLFF. V is TRBV7-9 and J is TRBJ1-4, with 8 bases that match TRBD1. CDR1 is SEHNR, CDR2 FQNEAQ, per germline (reference sequence). V was clipped by 3 bases and J by 5 bases; unmatched bases: 5. The CDR3 is made up of 15 amino acids.

J is TRBJ2-7 and V is TRBV29-1; D call uncertain. The germline V and J ends were trimmed by 0 bases and 0 bases, with 9 bases remaining between them. CDR1 is SQVTM and CDR2 is ANQGSEA in the germline V gene. CDR3 length: 14 residues. CDR3: CSVEEGTDSYEQYF. The CDR3 DNA is TGCAGCGTTGAAGAGGGCACGGACTCCTACGAGCAGTACTTC.

V gene TRBV27 combines with J gene TRBJ1-1; a weak D match, TRBD1 (5 bases). Trimming took off 3 bases at V and 9 bases at J, with 11 bases between the two ends. The CDR3 has 12 amino acids. The germline gives CDR1 MNHEY, CDR2 SMNVEV (reference sequence). CDR3 amino acids: CASSFGGRQAFF. Here the CDR3 DNA reads TGTGCCAGCAGTTTCGGGGGGAGGCAAGCTTTCTTT.

The V gene is TRBV6-4, the J gene TRBJ1-1, with a tentative D call TRBD1 (5 bases). The CDR3 has 13 residues. The V and J ends lost 2 bases and 7 bases respectively, with 11 bases between them. The germline V gene encodes CDR1 MRHNA and CDR2 SNTAGT. The CDR3 reads CASSDHRQREAFF. In nucleotides, the CDR3 is TGTGCCAGCAGTGACCATAGACAGCGTGAAGCTTTCTTT.

The CDR3 reads CASSDRGTGELFF. The CDR3 nucleotides read TGTGCCAGCAGTGACAGGGGGACCGGGGAGCTGTTTTTT. The chain links TRBV6-4 to TRBJ2-2, with D perhaps TRBD1 (6 bases). This CDR3 has 13 amino acids. Between the trimmed V and J ends, which lost 2 bases and 5 bases, there was a span of 6 bases. Germline CDR1 is MRHNA and CDR2 is SNTAGT.

The chain couples TRBV19 to TRBJ1-6; tentative D call: TRBD1 (5 bases). The germline V gene has CDR1 LNHDA and CDR2 SQIVND (reference sequence). CDR3 length: 17 amino acids. The germline V and J ends were trimmed by 0 bases and 5 bases, with 14 bases remaining between them. CDR3 sequence: CASSIERREKNNSPLHF. The CDR3 bases are TGTGCCAGTAGTATAGAACGCAGGGAGAAGAATAATTCACCCCTCCACTTT.

The CDR3 bases are TGTGCCATCAGTGAGGGTTCTGGACAGTCGAACACCGGGGAGCTGTTTTTT. The encoded protein is CAISEGSGQSNTGELFF. The gene calls are TRBV10-3 and TRBJ2-2; a weak D match, TRBD1 (6 bases). Trimming removed 2 bases at V and 0 bases at J, with 13 bases between. The CDR3 covers 17 residues. CDR1 and CDR2 (germline): ENHRY, SYGVKD.

V and J are TRBV28 and TRBJ1-1; D is ambiguous. Germline CDR1 MDHEN, CDR2 SYDVKM. This CDR3 spans 16 amino acids. The V gene lost 2 bases and the J gene lost 0 bases, with 13 bases spanning the gap. CDR3 in DNA: TGTGCCAGCAGTTTAAGCGCCCCGGGCCTGAACACTGAAGCTTTCTTT. Translated: CASSLSAPGLNTEAFF.